This is a list of T cell receptor beta chains from one sample in a study of T cells in Graves' hyperthyroidism and ophthalmopathy. Using its own MiXCR run on the multiplex PCR reads, TCRdb lists one record per CDR3 protein. The repertoire has roughly 250,000 distinct CDR3 sequences, 16% of them found once; the top ten carry 25% to 30%. The specimen sequenced was blood. The source of these receptors is a young woman with Graves' ophthalmopathy. Each CDR3 is given with its conserved first and last residue. Each record gives: clone size, D gene, J gene, V gene, CDR3 DNA, CDR3 protein. The D gene is left open where the match is weak. Size tells how often a clone was seen (once, few, many) or the class of an expanded clone, and some rows leave it out.

many TRBD1 TRBJ2-1 TRBV5-5 TGTGCCAGCAGCTCCCCCTCGGGACAGTTATACAATGAGCAGTTCTTC CASSSPSGQLYNEQFF
many . TRBJ2-4 TRBV28 TGTGCCAGCAGTTCGATGGGTGTACTTCAGTACTTC CASSSMGVLQYF
. TRBD1 TRBJ1-1 TRBV28 TGTGCCAGCAGTCCGGGGGGACAGGGTAACACTGAAGCTTTCTTT CASSPGGQGNTEAFF
few . TRBJ1-5 TRBV12-3/TRBV12-4 TGTGCCAGCAGTTTGGGTGTTTCGGGGCAGCCCCAGCATTTT CASSLGVSGQPQHF
many . TRBJ1-6 TRBV27 TGTGCCAGCAGTTTTCGGACCAATTCACCCCTCCACTTT CASSFRTNSPLHF
many TRBD1 TRBJ1-3 TRBV20-1 TGCAGAGGGGGCAGCTTGTCCTCTGGAAACACCATATATTTT CRGGSLSSGNTIYF
many . TRBJ1-4 TRBV24-1 TGTGCCACCAGTGATTCGCGTGAAAAACTGTTTTTT CATSDSREKLFF
many TRBD1 TRBJ2-1 TRBV28 TGTGCCAGCAGGCAGGACAGGGGGTTCTACAATGAGCAGTTCTTC CASRQDRGFYNEQFF
many . TRBJ1-1 TRBV20-1 TGCAGTGCTAGAGATTTTTCGGGCAGGGGAGGTACTGAAGCTTTCTTT CSARDFSGRGGTEAFF
many TRBD2 TRBJ2-3 TRBV6-4 TGTGCCAGCAGTCGCGGGGGGATAAGCACAGATACGCAGTATTTT CASSRGGISTDTQYF
few TRBD2 TRBJ2-1 TRBV5-8 TGTGCCAGCAGTTATTTGGGGGGAGGGAACAATGAGCAGTTCTTC CASSYLGGGNNEQFF
many TRBD2 TRBJ2-7 TRBV6-2/TRBV6-3 TGTGCCAGCAGTGCTGCGACTAGCGGGAGTACAGGGAACGAGCAGTACTTC CASSAATSGSTGNEQYF
. TRBD2 TRBJ2-3 TRBV11-2 TGTGCCAGCAGCTTAGGGGTGAGCGGGGGGGCTGGTACGCAGTATTTT CASSLGVSGGAGTQYF
. TRBD2 TRBJ2-6 TRBV6-2/TRBV6-3 TGTGCCAGCAGTTACTATAGCGGGGGGGCCCCTGGGGCCAACGTCCTGACTTTC CASSYYSGGAPGANVLTF
many TRBD1 TRBJ2-7 TRBV11-2 TGTGCCAGCAGCTTCTCACAGGGGGTCTCCTACGAGCAGTACTTC CASSFSQGVSYEQYF
many . TRBJ2-7 TRBV2 TGTGCCAGCAAGTTCACGCCCTCCTACGAGCAGTACTTC CASKFTPSYEQYF
. TRBD1 TRBJ2-7 TRBV5-1 TGCGCCAGCAGCTTCGGTAGGGCAGGGGGAACTTACGAGCAGTACTTC CASSFGRAGGTYEQYF
many TRBD2 TRBJ2-5 TRBV30 TGTGCCTGGAGTGGAGGACTAGCCGCGACCCAGTACTTC CAWSGGLAATQYF
many . TRBJ1-4 TRBV3-1 TGTGCCAGCAGCCAAGGCGGCGGTGTAAAACTGTTTTTT CASSQGGGVKLFF
many TRBD2 TRBJ2-1 TRBV7-3 TGTGCCAGCAGCTTAGGAGTAGCGGGATACAATGAGCAGTTCTTC CASSLGVAGYNEQFF
many . TRBJ2-5 TRBV10-3 TGTGCCATCAGTCCCCGGGGGGCCCAAGGACAAGAGACCCAGTACTTC CAISPRGAQGQETQYF
few . TRBJ1-1 TRBV5-8 TGTGCCAGCAGCGGGGGCGGGGTCACTGAAGCTTTCTTT CASSGGGVTEAFF